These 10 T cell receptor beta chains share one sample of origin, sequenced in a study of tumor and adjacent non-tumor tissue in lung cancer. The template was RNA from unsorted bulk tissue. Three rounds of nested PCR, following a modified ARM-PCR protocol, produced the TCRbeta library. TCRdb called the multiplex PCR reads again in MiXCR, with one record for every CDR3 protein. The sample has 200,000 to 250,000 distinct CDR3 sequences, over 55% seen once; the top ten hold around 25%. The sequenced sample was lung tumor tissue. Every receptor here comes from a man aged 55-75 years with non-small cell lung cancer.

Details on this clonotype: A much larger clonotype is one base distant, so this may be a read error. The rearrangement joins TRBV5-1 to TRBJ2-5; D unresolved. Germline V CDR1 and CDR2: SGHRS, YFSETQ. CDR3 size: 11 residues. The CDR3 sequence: CTSSVGTAQYF. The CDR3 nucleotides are TGCACCAGCAGCGTTGGCACGGCCCAGTACTTC.

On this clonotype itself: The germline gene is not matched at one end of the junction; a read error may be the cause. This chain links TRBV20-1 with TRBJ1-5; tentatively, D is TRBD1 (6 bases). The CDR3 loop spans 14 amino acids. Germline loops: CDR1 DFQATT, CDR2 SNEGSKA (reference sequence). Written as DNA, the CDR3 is TGCAGTGCCAGAACAGGGACTACCAATCAGCCCCAGCGTTTT. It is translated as CSARTGTTNQPQRF.

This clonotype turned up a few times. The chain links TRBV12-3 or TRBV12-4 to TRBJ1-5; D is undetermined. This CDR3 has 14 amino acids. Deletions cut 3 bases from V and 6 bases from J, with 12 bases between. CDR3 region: CASSFSDGVQPQHF. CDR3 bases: TGTGCCAGCAGTTTTTCCGACGGGGTTCAGCCCCAGCATTTT.

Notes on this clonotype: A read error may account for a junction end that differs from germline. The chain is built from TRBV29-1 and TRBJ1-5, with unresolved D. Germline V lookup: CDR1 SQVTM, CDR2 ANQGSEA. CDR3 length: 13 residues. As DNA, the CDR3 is TGCAGCGTTGGGTTTTACGGCAATCAGTCCCAGCATTTT. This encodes CSVGFYGNQSQHF.

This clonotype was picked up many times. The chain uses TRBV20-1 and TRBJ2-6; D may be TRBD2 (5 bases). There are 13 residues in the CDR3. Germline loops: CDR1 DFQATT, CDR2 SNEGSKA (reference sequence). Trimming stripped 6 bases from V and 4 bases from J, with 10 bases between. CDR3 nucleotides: TGCAGTGCCGGAGGTTGGGGGGCCAACGTCCTGACTTTC. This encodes CSAGGWGANVLTF.

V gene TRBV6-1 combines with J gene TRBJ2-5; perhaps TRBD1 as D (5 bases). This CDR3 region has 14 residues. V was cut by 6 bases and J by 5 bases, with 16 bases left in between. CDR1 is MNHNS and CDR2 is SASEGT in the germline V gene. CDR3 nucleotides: TGTGCCAGCAGGTCAGGGCTCTTTGCCGAGACCCAGTACTTC. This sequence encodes CASRSGLFAETQYF.

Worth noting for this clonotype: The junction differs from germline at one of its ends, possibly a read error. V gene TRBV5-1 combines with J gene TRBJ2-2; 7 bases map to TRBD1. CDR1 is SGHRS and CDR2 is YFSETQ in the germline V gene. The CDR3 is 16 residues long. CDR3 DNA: TGCGCCAGCAGCCTATTGCAGCGACAGGGCACCGGAGAGCTGTTTTTT. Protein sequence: CASSLLQRQGTGELFF.

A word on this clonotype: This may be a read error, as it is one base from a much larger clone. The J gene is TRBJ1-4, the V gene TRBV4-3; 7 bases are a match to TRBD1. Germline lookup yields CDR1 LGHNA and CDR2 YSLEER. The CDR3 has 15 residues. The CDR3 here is CASSHRDSFNEKLSF. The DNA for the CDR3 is TGCGCCAGCAGCCACCGGGACAGTTTTAATGAAAAACTGTCTTTT.

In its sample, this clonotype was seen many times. The CDR3 loop reads CASSPDGGRKETQYF. The CDR3 nucleotides read TGCGCCAGCAGCCCTGACGGGGGGCGCAAAGAGACCCAGTACTTC. V and J are TRBV4-3 and TRBJ2-5; maybe TRBD2 (7 bases). CDR3 length: 15 residues. CDR1 and CDR2 from the germline V gene are LGHNA and YSLEER. Trimming shortened V by 4 bases and J by 3 bases, and 15 bases separated the two germline ends.

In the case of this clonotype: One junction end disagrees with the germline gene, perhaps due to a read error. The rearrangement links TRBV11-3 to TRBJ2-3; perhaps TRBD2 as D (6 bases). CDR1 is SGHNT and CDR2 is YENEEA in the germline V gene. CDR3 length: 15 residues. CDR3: CASSLGTGDSDTQYF. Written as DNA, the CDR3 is TGTGCCAGCAGCTTAGGAACGGGAGACTCAGATACACAGTATTTT.